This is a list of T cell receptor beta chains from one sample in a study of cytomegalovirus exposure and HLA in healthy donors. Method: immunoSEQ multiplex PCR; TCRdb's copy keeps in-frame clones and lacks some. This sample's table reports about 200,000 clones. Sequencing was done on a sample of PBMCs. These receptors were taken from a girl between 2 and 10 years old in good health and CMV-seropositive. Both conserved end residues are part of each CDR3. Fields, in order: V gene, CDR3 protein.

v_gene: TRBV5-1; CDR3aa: CASSLGEGYEQYF
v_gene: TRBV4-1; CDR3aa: CASSQDRTSGRSSYEQYF
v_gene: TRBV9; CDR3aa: CASSVDPEADTQYF
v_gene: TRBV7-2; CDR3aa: CASKGFGGGEAFF
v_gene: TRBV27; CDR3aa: CASSFWGTGAETQYF
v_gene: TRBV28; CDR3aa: CASSFSPPGQFPYEQYF
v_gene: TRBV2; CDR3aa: CASASRGTGELFF
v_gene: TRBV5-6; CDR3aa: CASSVPSGPGNTIYF
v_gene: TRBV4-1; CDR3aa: CASSPPDRGGTDTQYF
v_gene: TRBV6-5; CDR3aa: CASSYDGTGTQPQHF
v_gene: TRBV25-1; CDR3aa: CASSEWGGRADTQYF
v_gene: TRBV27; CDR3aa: CASSGQGDGYTF
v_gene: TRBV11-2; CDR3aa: CASGDSQFF
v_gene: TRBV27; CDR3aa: CASSWGQLRTQYF